These 23 T cell receptor beta chains were all obtained from the same sample, sequenced in a study of T cell responses to AZD1222 COVID-19 vaccine. The assay was immunoSEQ multiplex PCR, and TCRdb's table has in-frame clones only and misses some. The table has 150,000 or so clones, over 80% seen once. Sequenced here: peripheral blood, sampled 28 days after the second AZD1222 dose. Receptors were obtained from an adult who received the AZD1222 COVID-19 vaccine.

The chain joins TRBV11-3 to TRBJ2-3; 10 bases fit TRBD2. Germline CDR1 SGHNT, CDR2 YENEEA. The CDR3 loop spans 16 amino acids. V shed 1 base and J 5 bases; nucleotides not matched to a gene: 6. CDR3 bases: TGTGCCAGCAGCTTAGGGCTAGCGGGAGCGCGAGATACGCAGTATTTT. It yields the protein CASSLGLAGARDTQYF.

The chain employs TRBV6-1 and TRBJ1-5, with TRBD1 as a possible D gene (6 bases). Germline V lookup: CDR1 MNHNS, CDR2 SASEGT. V was clipped by 3 bases and J by 2 bases, with 8 bases between them. The CDR3 runs to 14 residues. The CDR3: CASSDGGRNQPQHF. CDR3 nucleotide sequence: TGTGCCAGCAGTGATGGGGGCCGCAATCAGCCCCAGCATTTT.

The chain employs TRBV7-9 and TRBJ1-2; D gene unclear. Germline lookup yields CDR1 SEHNR and CDR2 FQNEAQ (reference sequence). V lost 1 base to trimming and J lost 6 bases, with 9 bases between them. The CDR3 contains 13 residues. The CDR3 loop reads CASSLGGRHGYTF. CDR3 DNA: TGTGCCAGCAGCTTAGGGGGAAGACATGGCTACACCTTC.

The chain combines TRBV20-1 with TRBJ1-4, with unresolved D. The CDR3 contains 10 residues. Germline loops: CDR1 DFQATT, CDR2 SNEGSKA (reference sequence). The V gene lost 5 bases and the J gene lost 8 bases, with 6 bases spanning the gap. The CDR3 coding sequence is TGCAGTGCTTTCAGGGAAAAACTGTTTTTT. As protein: CSAFREKLFF.

A note on this clone: At one of its ends the junction is not consistent with the germline gene, which may arise from a read error. This chain joins TRBV6-2 or TRBV6-3 and TRBJ2-7; D call uncertain. The CDR3 totals 12 residues. The V gene's germline CDR1 is MNHEY and CDR2 SVGEGT. The CDR3 DNA reads as TGTGCCAGCAGTAACTCGGTTTACGAGCAGTACTTC. Translated, it gives CASSNSVYEQYF.

This clone appeared once. The genes are TRBV5-1 and TRBJ1-2; D not resolved. Trimming removed 0 bases from V and 6 bases from J, with 15 bases in between. CDR1 is SGHRS and CDR2 is YFSETQ in the germline V gene. CDR3 size: 15 residues. As DNA, the CDR3 is TGCGCCAGCAGCTTGGTTGTAGGGTGGCGGGATGGCTACACCTTC. Translation: CASSLVVGWRDGYTF.

In the case of this clone: This sample also contains other DNA sequences that code for the same CDR3. The chain has TRBV4-1 and TRBJ2-7, with TRBD1 as a possible D gene (5 bases). CDR1 and CDR2 (germline): MGHRA, YSYEKL. This CDR3 has 13 amino acids. V dropped 4 bases and J dropped 1 base, with 8 bases sitting between them. CDR3 sequence: CASSLQGSYEQYF. The DNA for the CDR3 is TGCGCCAGCAGCCTCCAGGGTTCCTACGAGCAGTACTTC.

This clone was picked up one time. The V gene is TRBV5-6, the J gene TRBJ1-1, with D possibly TRBD1 on 5 matching bases. V was trimmed by 2 bases and J by 1 base, leaving 12 bases between them. The CDR3 totals 15 residues. Germline assignment: CDR1 SGHDT and CDR2 YYEEEE. The CDR3, as DNA: TGTGCCAGCAGCTTCCAGGCAGGGAAGAACACTGAAGCTTTCTTT. This sequence encodes CASSFQAGKNTEAFF.

This chain connects TRBV5-4 to TRBJ1-1; no definite D call. Germline CDR1 and CDR2: SGHNT and YYREEE (reference sequence). The CDR3 runs to 13 residues. V was shortened by 0 bases and J by 11 bases, with 14 bases between the two germline ends. The CDR3 DNA sequence: TGTGCCAGCAGCTTGGCCATAGACCGGTGGGCTTTCTTT. Translation gives CASSLAIDRWAFF.

CDR3 in amino acids: CASSQVPFRDNEQFF. DNA of the CDR3: TGCGCCAGCAGCCAAGTCCCCTTCCGAGACAATGAGCAGTTCTTC. V gene TRBV4-3 combines with J gene TRBJ2-1; no clear D gene. This CDR3 has 15 amino acids. Looked up from germline, CDR1 is LGHNA and CDR2 is YSLEER. Trimming pared 1 base from V and 5 bases from J, leaving 12 bases between.

The CDR3 DNA follows: TGTGCCAGCTCACCTGGGATGAACACTGAAGCTTTCTTT. It translates to CASSPGMNTEAFF. This chain uses TRBV18 with TRBJ1-1, with no clear D. The CDR3 sequence is 13 residues long. Looked up from germline, CDR1 is KGHSH and CDR2 is LQKENI. The V gene lost 3 bases and the J gene lost 0 bases, with 5 bases spanning the gap. Full variable domain (outside the CDR3, taken from reference TRBV18 and TRBJ1-1): NAGVMQNPRHLVRRRGQEARLRCSPMKGHSHVYWYRQLPEEGLKFMVYLQKENIIDESGMPKERFSAEFPKEGPSILRIQQVVRGDSAAYFCASSPGMNTEAFFGQGTRLTVV.

This rearrangement joins TRBV6-4 to TRBJ1-1; D remains ambiguous. With 4 bases removed from V and 3 bases from J, the gap between germline ends came to 9 bases. The CDR3 totals 13 residues. Germline V gives CDR1 MRHNA, CDR2 SNTAGT. The CDR3 protein is CASSGSKDTEAFF. The CDR3 nucleotides read TGTGCCAGCAGTGGCTCAAAGGACACTGAAGCTTTCTTT.

The chain recombines TRBV5-5 with TRBJ1-2; D gene ambiguous. The CDR3 totals 15 residues. The germline gives CDR1 SGHKS, CDR2 YYEKEE (reference sequence). Trimming left V 7 bases short and J 0 bases short, with 16 bases between. The CDR3 DNA reads as TGTGCCAGCTCTGTGACGGCGACCTCTAACTATGGCTACACCTTC. This encodes CASSVTATSNYGYTF.

CDR3 sequence (DNA): TGTGCCAGCAGCGATGGGGCTACTGGTCATCCCAATGAGCAGTTCTTC. Its protein product is CASSDGATGHPNEQFF. The chain is built from TRBV6-4 and TRBJ2-1; D may be TRBD1 (5 bases). Germline CDR1 reads MRHNA; CDR2 reads SNTAGT. This CDR3 is built from 16 residues. V shed 6 bases and J shed 6 bases, with 21 bases lying between them.

The J gene is TRBJ2-3, the V gene TRBV19, with no clear D. Germline V CDR1 and CDR2: LNHDA, SQIVND (reference sequence). The CDR3 contains 12 residues. V lost 4 bases to trimming and J lost 7 bases, with 9 bases between them. This chain's CDR3 is CASSSPVHTQYF. Here the CDR3 DNA reads TGTGCCAGTAGTAGCCCCGTCCATACGCAGTATTTT.

CDR3 sequence (DNA): TGTGCCATCAGTGTTGCATCCCTGAACACTGAAGCTTTCTTT. It translates to CAISVASLNTEAFF. The chain joins TRBV10-3 to TRBJ1-1, with D hard to call. The CDR3 totals 14 residues. The germline CDR1 and CDR2 sequences are ENHRY and SYGVKD. Between the trimmed V and J ends, which lost 4 bases and 0 bases, there was a span of 9 bases.

The chain employs TRBV27 and TRBJ2-5; D is uncertain. V shed 4 bases and J shed 5 bases, with 8 bases lying between them. CDR1 and CDR2 from the germline V gene are MNHEY and SMNVEV (reference sequence). The CDR3 has 12 residues. CDR3 DNA sequence: TGTGCCAGCAGTTCCGTCGGGGAGACCCAGTACTTC. Amino acid sequence: CASSSVGETQYF.

The DNA for the CDR3 is TGTGCCAGCAGTTGGACAGGGCGCACAGATACGCAGTATTTT. It specifies CASSWTGRTDTQYF. The chain combines TRBV2 with TRBJ2-3; 8 bases are a match to TRBD1. The CDR3 loop spans 14 amino acids. J gave up 1 base and V 5 bases, and 2 bases lay outside the gene matches. Per the germline V gene, CDR1 is SNHLY and CDR2 is FYNNEI.

J is TRBJ1-1 and V is TRBV7-8, with 8 bases that match TRBD1. CDR1 is SGHVS, CDR2 FQNEAQ, per germline. J gave up 3 bases and V 1 base, and 1 base lay outside the gene matches. The CDR3 is 14 residues long. The CDR3 spells CASSLETGDTEAFF. DNA for the CDR3: TGTGCCAGCAGCTTAGAGACAGGGGACACTGAAGCTTTCTTT.

The chain employs TRBV6-5 and TRBJ1-2; weak D call: TRBD1 (5 bases). Germline CDR1 MNHEY, CDR2 SVGAGI. V lost 2 bases and J lost 1, with 11 bases in between. This CDR3 spans 15 amino acids. This CDR3 reads CASSYGSGSNYGYTF. Written as DNA, the CDR3 is TGTGCCAGCAGTTACGGATCAGGGAGTAACTATGGCTACACCTTC.

J is TRBJ2-1 and V is TRBV19; TRBD1 might be the D (6 bases). The CDR3 spans 15 residues. Per germline, CDR1 LNHDA and CDR2 SQIVND (reference sequence). Trimming cost V 7 bases and J 0 bases, with 13 bases left between them. For the CDR3, the DNA is TGTGCCAGTAACCACAGGGTGAGCTCCTACAATGAGCAGTTCTTC. It translates to CASNHRVSSYNEQFF.

In regard to this clone: Other DNA variants within this sample encode the same CDR3. This chain connects TRBV12-3 or TRBV12-4 to TRBJ2-5; no clear D. This CDR3 contains 11 residues. V was trimmed by 3 bases and J by 4 bases, leaving 3 bases between them. CDR3 in DNA: TGTGCCAGCAGTTTTCGAGAGACCCAGTACTTC. Residues: CASSFRETQYF.

The rearrangement links TRBV7-6 to TRBJ1-1; D is unclear. Germline CDR1 reads SGHVS; CDR2 reads FNYEAQ. Trimming took 1 base from V and 4 from J, leaving 10 bases between them. CDR3 size: 14 residues. CDR3 region: CASSLVLKSTEAFF. The CDR3 DNA follows: TGTGCCAGCAGCTTAGTCCTCAAATCCACTGAAGCTTTCTTT.